This T cell receptor (beta chain) comes out of a study of identical twins. Germline trimming cut 4 bases from V and 8 bases from J; bases unmatched to any gene: 12. This CDR3 has 16 residues. The germline gives CDR1 SGHNT, CDR2 YENEEA. On this clonotype: Its target is not known.

TCRdb reprocessed the 5' RACE reads via MiXCR and lists one record per CDR3 protein. The repertoire holds around 230,000 distinct CDR3 sequences, around a tenth seen once, with about 5% in the top ten. General study results and limits: Within twin pairs, the out-of-frame alpha sequences they shared showed excess low generation probability.

The chain links TRBV11-3 to TRBJ2-1; 9 bases agree with TRBD1. The origin of this receptor is a woman under 30 in good health. Sequences were obtained from memory (CD45RO+) T cells sorted from blood. CDR3 DNA sequence: TGTGCCAGCAGCTCAAACAGGGGGCCCCGAATCGATGAGCAGTTCTTC. This translates into CASSSNRGPRIDEQFF. Complete variable domain (other parts from reference TRBV11-3 and TRBJ2-1): EAGVVQSPRYKIIEKKQPVAFWCNPISGHNTLYWYLQNLGQGPELLIRYENEEAVDDSQLPKDRFSAERLKGVDSTLKIQPAELGDSAVYLCASSSNRGPRIDEQFFGPGTRLTVL.